The clone carrying this TCR beta chain turned up a few times. V lost 4 bases and J lost 0; bases outside the gene matches: 5. This CDR3 is 15 amino acids long. The germline gives CDR1 SGHTA, CDR2 FQGNSA. TCRdb called the 5' RACE reads again in MiXCR, with one record for every CDR3 protein. The sample holds about 54,000 distinct CDR3 sequences; about 15% are singletons and the top ten take 2% to 2.5%. This sequence originates from a female donor with breast cancer. Sample: naive CD4+ T cells sorted from blood. Subset reported: naive CD4+ T cells, CD4+CD45RA+CD25-. The chain is built from TRBV7-2 and TRBJ1-2; TRBD1 matches at 7 bases. Written as DNA, the CDR3 is TGTGCCAGCAGCTCGGATCAGGGGGCTAACTATGGCTACACCTTC. This codes for CASSSDQGANYGYTF.